This TCR beta chain was identified in a study of blood T cell repertoires in COVID-19. Study-wide background: Samples of COVID-19 (acute and convalescent) were obtained from the United States, Italy and Spain.

Trimming at V came to 2 bases and at J to 15 bases, leaving 7 bases not matched to a gene. CDR1 is MNHNS, CDR2 SASEGT, per germline. The CDR3 spans 13 residues. Authors' data handling: Amplified reference gene primers provided the basis for estimating nucleated cell counts. Libraries were prepared by immunoSEQ multiplex PCR; TCRdb keeps only in-frame clonotypes and omits some of them. The V and J calls and clone size come from that table; D and trimming were worked out from the DNA. The sample lists more than 100,000 clones, approximately 84% seen once, with about a sixth in the top ten. The TCR comes from an elderly woman with acute or convalescent COVID-19. The sequenced sample was peripheral blood. The V and J genes are TRBV6-1 and TRBJ1-6, with 7 bases lining up with TRBD1. CDR3 bases: TGTGCCAGCAGTGAATTGACAGGGTACAACCTCCACTTT. Protein sequence: CASSELTGYNLHF.